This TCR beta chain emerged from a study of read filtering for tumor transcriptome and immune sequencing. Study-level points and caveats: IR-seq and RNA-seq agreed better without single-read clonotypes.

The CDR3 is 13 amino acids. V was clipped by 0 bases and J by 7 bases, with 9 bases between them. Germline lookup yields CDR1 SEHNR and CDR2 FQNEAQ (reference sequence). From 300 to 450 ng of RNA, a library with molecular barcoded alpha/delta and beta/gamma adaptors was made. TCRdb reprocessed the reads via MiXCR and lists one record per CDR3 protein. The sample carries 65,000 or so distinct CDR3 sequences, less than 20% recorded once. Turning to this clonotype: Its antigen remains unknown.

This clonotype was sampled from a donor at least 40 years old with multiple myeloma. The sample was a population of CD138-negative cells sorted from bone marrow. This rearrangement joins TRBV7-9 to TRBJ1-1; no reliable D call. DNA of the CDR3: TGTGCCAGCAGCTTAGCGGGTCCGAGTGAAGCTTTCTTT. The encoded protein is CASSLAGPSEAFF.